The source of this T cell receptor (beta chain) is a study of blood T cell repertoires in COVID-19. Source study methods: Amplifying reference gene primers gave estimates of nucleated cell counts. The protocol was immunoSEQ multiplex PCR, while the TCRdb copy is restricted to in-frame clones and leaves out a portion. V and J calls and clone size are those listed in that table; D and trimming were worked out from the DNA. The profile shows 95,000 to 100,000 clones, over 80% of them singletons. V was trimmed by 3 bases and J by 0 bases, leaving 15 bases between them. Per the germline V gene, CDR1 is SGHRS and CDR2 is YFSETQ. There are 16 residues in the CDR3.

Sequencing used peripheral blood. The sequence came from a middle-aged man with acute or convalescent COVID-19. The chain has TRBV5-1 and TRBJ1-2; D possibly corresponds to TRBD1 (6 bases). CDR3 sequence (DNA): TGCGCCAGCAGCTCGACCGGGACACATGCTAACTATGGCTACACCTTC. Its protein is CASSSTGTHANYGYTF.